This T cell receptor beta chain appears in the sequencing data of a study of regulatory T cells in long-lasting Graves disease. About the study: Antithyroid drug use was under 3 months in newly diagnosed Graves' patients.

Germline V gives CDR1 LNHDA, CDR2 SQIVND (reference sequence). V lost 4 bases and J lost 4; bases outside the gene matches: 10. The CDR3 contains 17 residues. Time point described: newly diagnosed GD, antithyroid drugs for less than 3 months. RNA from PBMCs was the source of the TCR library. This clonotype has just a few counts. Its antigen is not known. In building TCR beta libraries, iRepertoire HTBI primers were used together with Arm-PCR of CDR3 regions. MiXCR was run by TCRdb on the multiplex PCR reads, yielding one entry per CDR3 protein. The data hold around 400,000 distinct CDR3 sequences, with approximately 15% observed a single time. Study-wide findings and caveats: Favored gene segments in persistent disease were TRBV28, TRBJ1-2 and TRBJ2-5.

These records were also assigned to another study, of T cells in Graves' hyperthyroidism and ophthalmopathy. As that study records: Among the patients, aged 18 to 65, hyperthyroidism was newly diagnosed and had lasted under 2 months.

The sequencing used peripheral blood mononuclear cells (PBMCs), collected at new diagnosis, from a patient treated with antithyroid drugs. The chain carries TRBV19 and TRBJ2-2; TRBD2 matches at 9 bases. The sequence came from a woman between 40 and 55 years old with Graves disease. The CDR3 loop is CASSTPGLAFSTGELFF. Here the CDR3 DNA reads TGTGCCAGTAGTACACCGGGACTAGCCTTTTCCACCGGGGAGCTGTTTTTT. The full variable domain, with the rest looked up from reference TRBV19 and TRBJ2-2, is DGGITQSPKYLFRKEGQNVTLSCEQNLNHDAMYWYRQDPGQGLRLIYYSQIVNDFQKGDIAEGYSVSREKKESFPLTVTSAQKNPTAFYLCASSTPGLAFSTGELFFGEGSRLTVL.